The T cell receptor beta chain described here comes from a study of blood T cell repertoires in COVID-19. Study context: Samples came from the United States, Italy and Spain, spanning acute and convalescent COVID-19. In each case, the material was cDNA or gDNA derived from T cells, B-cell-depleted T cells, or PBMCs.

V was clipped by 8 bases and J by 7 bases, with 14 bases between them. The CDR3 contains 13 residues. Germline loops: CDR1 SGHVS, CDR2 FQNEAQ. As handled by the study authors: Counts of nucleated cells, estimated from reference gene primer amplification, were obtained. TCRdb's copy holds only in-frame clones and misses some; the assay was immunoSEQ multiplex PCR. V, J and clone size were drawn from that table, and D and trimming were deduced from the DNA. The repertoire has approximately 84,000 clones, over 65% of them found once; the top ten carry more than 9.5%. The sample consisted of peripheral blood. This receptor was obtained from a human donor in a cohort sampled during active COVID-19. The V gene is TRBV7-8, the J gene TRBJ1-4, with TRBD1 as a possible D gene (5 bases). CDR3 amino acids: CASGSGHVEKLFF. The CDR3 nucleotides are TGTGCCAGCGGCTCAGGGCATGTTGAAAAACTGTTTTTT.